Following are 16 T cell receptor beta chains from one sample sequenced in a study of T and B cells in COVID-19 patients. BIOMED2 TRB-A/B primer pools were used in multiplex TRB PCR. Each CDR3 protein is one row after TCRdb ran MiXCR on the multiplex PCR reads. There are around 16,000 distinct CDR3 sequences in the sample; roughly 29% occur only once, and under 3.5% lies in the top ten. From blood, roughly 220-550 ng of genomic DNA served as TRB template. The sequenced sample was blood. These receptors were obtained from a human donor who had recovered from COVID-19.

In its sample, this clonotype was seen a few times. V usage is TRBV18 and J usage is TRBJ1-2, with 10 positions matching TRBD1. CDR1 and CDR2 from the germline V gene are KGHSH and LQKENI. J gave up 2 bases and V 3 bases, and 9 bases lay outside the gene matches. This CDR3 comprises 17 residues. CDR3 loop: CASSPVTGGGSNYGYTF. The CDR3 coding sequence is TGTGCCAGCTCACCGGTGACAGGGGGCGGGTCGAACTATGGCTACACCTTC.

The chain recombines TRBV27 with TRBJ1-2, with D perhaps matching TRBD1 (6 bases). This CDR3 region has 17 residues. Trimming stripped 5 bases from V and 2 bases from J, with 21 bases between. Germline lookup yields CDR1 MNHEY and CDR2 SMNVEV (reference sequence). The CDR3, as DNA: TGTGCCAGCAGTCCTCAAATAGGAGGGGGGGGAAACTATGGCTACACCTTC. Protein: CASSPQIGGGGNYGYTF.

By share, this clonotype counts as medium-sized (0.01 to 0.1%). The chain employs TRBV5-5 and TRBJ2-1, with a tentative D call TRBD1 (6 bases). Germline-derived CDR1 and CDR2 are SGHKS and YYEKEE (reference sequence). The CDR3 sequence is 17 residues long. The V end was cut by 1 base, the J end by 3 bases, with 17 bases between. The CDR3 region is CASSLRSGYRDYNEQFF. CDR3 bases: TGTGCCAGCAGCTTGAGATCCGGGTACAGGGACTACAATGAGCAGTTCTTC. The variable domain in full, completed from reference TRBV5-5 and TRBJ2-1, reads DAGVTQSPTHLIKTRGQQVTLRCSPISGHKSVSWYQQVLGQGPQFIFQYYEKEERGRGNFPDRFSARQFPNYSSELNVNALLLGDSALYLCASSLRSGYRDYNEQFFGPGTRLTVL.

This clonotype rates as medium-sized. The J gene is TRBJ1-1, the V gene TRBV29-1; the D gene is possibly TRBD1 (5 bases). The germline V gene encodes CDR1 SQVTM and CDR2 ANQGSEA. This CDR3 comprises 12 residues. CDR3 bases: TGCGGGGCTAGTCCCATGAACACTGAAGCTTTCTTT. Translating gives CGASPMNTEAFF.

This clonotype was counted many times. This chain uses TRBV18 with TRBJ2-1, with D perhaps matching TRBD1 (5 bases). The CDR3 loop spans 14 amino acids. The germline V gene has CDR1 KGHSH and CDR2 LQKENI. V lost 8 bases and J 7 bases, leaving 18 bases between the germline ends. The CDR3 reads CASARLTALNEQFF. CDR3 DNA: TGTGCCAGCGCCCGACTGACAGCACTTAATGAGCAGTTCTTC.

The rearrangement links TRBV6-5 to TRBJ1-1; a possible D gene is TRBD1 (5 bases). Germline V gene lookup returns CDR1 MNHEY and CDR2 SVGAGI. The CDR3 runs to 14 residues. With 5 bases removed from V and 4 bases from J, the gap between germline ends came to 14 bases. In DNA form, the CDR3 reads TGTGCCAGCAGTACCCGGGGCAGGCCCACTGAAGCTTTCTTT. It encodes CASSTRGRPTEAFF.

Notes on this clonotype: It may be a read error: a sequence one base away is much more abundant. The chain carries TRBV6-5 and TRBJ2-3, with a weak D call TRBD2 (6 bases). V lost 6 bases and J 1 base, leaving 11 bases between the germline ends. The CDR3 runs 14 residues. Germline CDR1 MNHEY, CDR2 SVGAGI. CDR3 region: CASRGRGGTDTQYF. The CDR3 region has the DNA TGTGCCAGCAGGGGGCGGGGTGGCACAGATACGCAGTATTTT.

In its sample, this clonotype was seen a few times. CDR3 residues: CASSQDSVAGHTDTQYF. The CDR3 DNA follows: TGCGCCAGCAGCCAAGATTCGGTAGCGGGACACACAGATACGCAGTATTTT. The rearrangement uses TRBV4-3 and TRBJ2-3; the match to TRBD2 covers 8 bases. The length of the CDR3 is 17 residues. The germline V gene has CDR1 LGHNA and CDR2 YSLEER. The junction had 7 bases not matched to a gene; V was cut back by 0 bases and J by 2 bases.

The chain recombines TRBV5-6 with TRBJ1-2; possible D gene TRBD1, 6 bases. The CDR3 totals 15 residues. V lost 1 base to trimming and J lost 4 bases, with 14 bases between them. Germline V gene data show CDR1 as SGHDT and CDR2 as YYEEEE. CDR3 DNA: TGTGCCAGCAGCTTGTATGGGGGGGCAGCCTATGGCTACACCTTC. Translating it yields CASSLYGGAAYGYTF.

This clonotype ranks as medium-sized. The J gene is TRBJ2-7, the V gene TRBV6-5; D call uncertain. Germline V gene sequence: CDR1 MNHEY, CDR2 SVGAGI. V was shortened by 6 bases and J by 0 bases, with 12 bases between the two germline ends. The CDR3 totals 14 residues. The CDR3 DNA follows: TGTGCCAGCAGCCAGACCCAGAGCTCCTACGAGCAGTACTTC. This encodes CASSQTQSSYEQYF.

The CDR3 region has the DNA TGCGCCAGCAGCCAACAGGGGAGGGGCGAGCAGTACTTC. Translating it yields CASSQQGRGEQYF. The chain combines TRBV5-1 with TRBJ2-7, with D possibly being TRBD1 or TRBD2 (7 bases each). The CDR3 length is 13 residues. The ends were cut back, 4 bases at V and 6 bases at J, with 14 bases in the middle. Germline V gene sequence: CDR1 SGHRS, CDR2 YFSETQ. The variable domain in full, completed from reference TRBV5-1 and TRBJ2-7, reads KAGVTQTPRYLIKTRGQQVTLSCSPISGHRSVSWYQQTPGQGLQFLFEYFSETQRNKGNFPGRFSGRQFSNSRSEMNVSTLELGDSALYLCASSQQGRGEQYFGPGTRLTVT.

In this sample, this clonotype turned up a few times. The chain recombines TRBV12-3 or TRBV12-4 with TRBJ2-3; D is uncertain. This CDR3 has 13 amino acids. Trimming took off 5 bases at V and 2 bases at J, with 8 bases between the two ends. CDR3 in DNA: TGTGCCAGCAGTCTAAGGGTCACAGATACGCAGTATTTT. This gives the protein CASSLRVTDTQYF.

In its sample, this clonotype was seen a few times. The chain combines TRBV14 with TRBJ2-2; D call uncertain. CDR3 length: 16 residues. V was pared by 0 bases and J by 7 bases, with 15 bases between. Per the germline V gene, CDR1 is SGHDN and CDR2 is FVKESK. CDR3 sequence: CASSQDWVRANGELFF. The CDR3 bases are TGTGCCAGCAGCCAAGATTGGGTTCGAGCGAACGGGGAGCTGTTTTTT.

In this sample, this clonotype turned up a few times. The chain links TRBV5-5 to TRBJ1-3; 7 nucleotides line up with TRBD1. The CDR3 length is 15 residues. Germline V lookup: CDR1 SGHKS, CDR2 YYEKEE (reference sequence). The V gene end was trimmed by 4 bases and the J gene end by 2 bases; junction bases not matched to a gene: 6. The CDR3 region has the DNA TGTGCCAGCAGCCAGGACAGGCCCCCTGGAAACACCATATATTTT. Amino acid sequence: CASSQDRPPGNTIYF. The full variable domain, with the rest looked up from reference TRBV5-5 and TRBJ1-3, is DAGVTQSPTHLIKTRGQQVTLRCSPISGHKSVSWYQQVLGQGPQFIFQYYEKEERGRGNFPDRFSARQFPNYSSELNVNALLLGDSALYLCASSQDRPPGNTIYFGEGSWLTVV.

By share, this clonotype counts as medium-sized (0.01 to 0.1%). The genes are TRBV6-5 and TRBJ2-6; tentative D call: TRBD1 (5 bases). Germline CDR1 and CDR2: MNHEY and SVGAGI. Trimming removed 5 bases from V and 0 bases from J, with 8 bases in between. The CDR3 sequence is 15 residues long. The CDR3 here is CASSQGSSGANVLTF. For the CDR3, the DNA is TGTGCCAGCAGTCAGGGAAGCTCTGGGGCCAACGTCCTGACTTTC.

The chain is built from TRBV18 and TRBJ1-1; D gene uncertain. Germline loops: CDR1 KGHSH, CDR2 LQKENI. Deletions cut 6 bases from V and 4 bases from J, with 9 bases between. CDR3 size: 12 residues. The CDR3 DNA reads as TGTGCCAGCTCCCCTAAGACCACTGAAGCTTTCTTT. This gives the protein CASSPKTTEAFF.